One sample yielded the 12 T cell receptor beta chains listed below, sequenced in a study of cytomegalovirus exposure and HLA in healthy donors. PCR involved 60 Vbeta and 13 Jbeta primers. Using immunoSEQ multiplex PCR, the repertoire was profiled, and TCRdb retains in-frame clones only, with some absent. Of about 150,000 clones listed, around 75% were seen once; the top ten hold 1.5% to 2%. The sample taken for sequencing was PBMCs. The receptors shown here come from a woman aged 40 to 50 in good health and CMV-seronegative.

This clone was observed a single time. At one of its ends the junction is not consistent with the germline gene, which may arise from a read error. Other DNA sequences in the sample encode the same CDR3. The rearrangement joins TRBV6-1 to TRBJ1-6; 9 bases are a match to TRBD1. Germline V gene sequence: CDR1 MNHNS, CDR2 SASEGT. The CDR3 has 15 amino acids. DNA of the CDR3: TGTGCCAGCAGTACACAGGGGGCGGACAATTCCCCCCTCCACTTT. Translating it yields CASSTQGADNSPLHF.

The CDR3 coding sequence is TGCGCCACCAGGAGCTACGAGCAGTACTTC. Protein sequence: CATRSYEQYF. This chain uses TRBV10-2 with TRBJ2-7; no definite D call. With 10 bases removed from V and 3 bases from J, the gap between germline ends came to 7 bases. The CDR3 is made up of 10 amino acids. Germline loops: CDR1 WSHSY, CDR2 SAAADI.

V gene TRBV6-5 combines with J gene TRBJ1-6; 8 bases map to TRBD1. V dropped 5 bases and J dropped 10; count of bases not matched to a gene: 7. Germline CDR1 is MNHEY and CDR2 is SVGAGI. The CDR3 spans 14 residues. CDR3 protein: CASSDDRGNSPLHF. CDR3 coding DNA: TGTGCCAGCAGTGACGACAGGGGAAACTCACCCCTCCACTTT.

The CDR3 sequence: CASSLGRVSYEQYF. In DNA, the CDR3 is TGTGCCAGCAGTTTGGGCAGGGTCTCCTACGAGCAGTACTTC. The chain links TRBV27 to TRBJ2-7; possible D gene TRBD1, 5 bases. Trimming removed 3 bases from V and 0 bases from J, with 9 bases in between. CDR1 MNHEY and CDR2 SMNVEV come from the germline V gene (reference sequence). The CDR3 loop spans 14 amino acids.

The chain carries TRBV7-8 and TRBJ1-1; possibly TRBD1 for D (5 bases). V was pared by 5 bases and J by 10 bases, with 14 bases between. The CDR3 loop spans 12 amino acids. CDR1 is SGHVS and CDR2 is FQNEAQ in the germline V gene. DNA for the CDR3: TGTGCCAGCAGCGGCAGGGATGTAGGAGCTTTCTTT. Amino acid sequence: CASSGRDVGAFF.

This chain links TRBV10-3 with TRBJ1-2; 12 bases are shared with TRBD1. Losses at the gene ends were 6 bases for V and 8 bases for J; bases not matched to a gene: 7. CDR1 and CDR2 (germline): ENHRY, SYGVKD. The CDR3 is 14 residues long. The CDR3 sequence: CAIRDGTGGTGYTF. The CDR3 nucleotides read TGTGCCATCAGGGACGGGACAGGGGGCACGGGCTACACCTTC.

This clone is a singleton in its sample. In DNA, the CDR3 is TGTGCCAGCAGCTTCCCCCGGGACAGGGGATCGGGAAACATTCAGTACTTC. Protein sequence: CASSFPRDRGSGNIQYF. The chain is built from TRBV7-8 and TRBJ2-4; the match to TRBD1 covers 10 bases. Germline V gene lookup returns CDR1 SGHVS and CDR2 FQNEAQ. J gave up 6 bases and V 3 bases, and 11 bases lay outside the gene matches. The CDR3 loop spans 17 amino acids. Full variable domain (remainder filled in from reference TRBV7-8 and TRBJ2-4): GAGVSQSPRYKVAKRGQDVALRCDPISGHVSLFWYQQALGQGPEFLTYFQNEAQLDKSGLPSDRFFAERPEGSVSTLKIQRTQQEDSAVYLCASSFPRDRGSGNIQYFGAGTRLSVL.

The chain has TRBV5-1 and TRBJ2-2; TRBD1 might be the D (6 bases). Between the trimmed V and J ends, which lost 4 bases and 7 bases, there was a span of 14 bases. This CDR3 has 14 amino acids. Germline CDR1 reads SGHRS; CDR2 reads YFSETQ. The CDR3 nucleotides are TGCGCCAGCAGCGAGTCTGCAGGGGTCGGGGAGCTGTTTTTT. Its protein is CASSESAGVGELFF.

This clone was seen more than once but under ten times. The CDR3 region is CASSPSDTEAFF. CDR3 DNA: TGTGCCAGTAGTCCCTCAGACACTGAAGCTTTCTTT. The V and J genes are TRBV19 and TRBJ1-1; D gene ambiguous. CDR1 and CDR2 (germline): LNHDA, SQIVND (reference sequence). With 5 bases removed from V and 3 bases from J, the gap between germline ends came to 7 bases. CDR3 size: 12 residues.

V and J are TRBV10-3 and TRBJ2-3; D is possibly TRBD2 (6 bases). CDR3 length: 14 amino acids. CDR1 is ENHRY, CDR2 SYGVKD, per germline. V dropped 4 bases and J dropped 1 base, with 9 bases sitting between them. As DNA, the CDR3 is TGTGCCATCAGTGCGTCTAGCGGCACAGATACGCAGTATTTT. This gives the protein CAISASSGTDTQYF.

This clone was seen once. The chain is built from TRBV27 and TRBJ2-7; a possible D gene is TRBD1 (6 bases). CDR3 size: 12 residues. Between the trimmed V and J ends, which lost 6 bases and 6 bases, there was a span of 12 bases. Germline V gene data show CDR1 as MNHEY and CDR2 as SMNVEV (reference sequence). The CDR3 nucleotides read TGTGCCAGCAGCCGAACAGGGATCGAGCAGTACTTC. Its protein is CASSRTGIEQYF.

The rearrangement links TRBV13 to TRBJ2-7; 11 bases match TRBD1. Germline assignment: CDR1 PRHDT and CDR2 FYEKMQ (reference sequence). After removal of 3 bases from V and 7 bases from J, the junction contained 17 bases not matched to a gene. This CDR3 is 18 amino acids long. As DNA, the CDR3 is TGTGCCAGCAGCTTCCTCTACAGGGAGGACAGGGGGCTGGGTGAGCAGTACTTC. It is translated as CASSFLYREDRGLGEQYF. The full variable domain, with the rest looked up from reference TRBV13 and TRBJ2-7, is AAGVIQSPRHLIKEKRETATLKCYPIPRHDTVYWYQQGPGQDPQFLISFYEKMQSDKGSIPDRFSAQQFSDYHSELNMSSLELGDSALYFCASSFLYREDRGLGEQYFGPGTRLTVT.